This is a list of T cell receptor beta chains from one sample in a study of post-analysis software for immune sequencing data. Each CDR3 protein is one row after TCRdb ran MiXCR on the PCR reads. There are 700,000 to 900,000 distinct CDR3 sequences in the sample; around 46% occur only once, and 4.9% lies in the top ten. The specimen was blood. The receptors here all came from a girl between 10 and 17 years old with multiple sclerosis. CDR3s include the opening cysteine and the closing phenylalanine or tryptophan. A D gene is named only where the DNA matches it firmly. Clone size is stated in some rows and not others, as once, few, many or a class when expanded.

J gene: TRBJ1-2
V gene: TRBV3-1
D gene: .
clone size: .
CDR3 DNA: TGTGCCAGCAGCCAACCCCTGGAAAGGGGGTATGGCTACACCTTC
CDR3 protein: CASSQPLERGYGYTF

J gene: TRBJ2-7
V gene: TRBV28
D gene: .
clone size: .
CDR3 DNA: TGTGCCAGCAGTTTACAGACCGCCGTGGTGGACGAGCAGTACTTC
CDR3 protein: CASSLQTAVVDEQYF

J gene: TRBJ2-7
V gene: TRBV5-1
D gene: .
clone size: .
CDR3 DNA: TGCGCCAGCAGCTTGGCCGGGACTTTTCCCTACGAGCAGTACTTC
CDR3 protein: CASSLAGTFPYEQYF

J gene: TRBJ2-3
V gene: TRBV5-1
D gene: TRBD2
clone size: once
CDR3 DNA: TGCGCCAGCAGCGGTAGCGGGATTACAGATACGCAGTATTTT
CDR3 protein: CASSGSGITDTQYF

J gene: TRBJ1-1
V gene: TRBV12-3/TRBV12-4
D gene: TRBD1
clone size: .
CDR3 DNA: TGTGCCAGCATCCATTTGGGACAGACGAACACTGAAGCTTTCTTT
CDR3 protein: CASIHLGQTNTEAFF

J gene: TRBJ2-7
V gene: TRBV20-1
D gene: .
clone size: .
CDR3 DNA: TGCAGTGCTCCGACAGGCCCTTACGAGCAGTACTTC
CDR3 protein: CSAPTGPYEQYF

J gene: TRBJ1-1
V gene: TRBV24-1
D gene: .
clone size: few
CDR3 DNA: TGTGCCACCAGAGGGACAAAACACGCTGAAGCTTTCTTT
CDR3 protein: CATRGTKHAEAFF

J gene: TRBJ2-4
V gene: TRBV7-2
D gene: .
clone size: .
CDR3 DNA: TGTGCCAGCAGCTTAACCGGACAGGCCAAAAACATTCAGTACTTC
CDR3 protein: CASSLTGQAKNIQYF

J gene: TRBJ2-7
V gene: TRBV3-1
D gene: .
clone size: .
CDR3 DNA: TGTGCCAGCAGCCAATCGGCTAGAATCTACGAGCAGTACTTC
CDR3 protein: CASSQSARIYEQYF

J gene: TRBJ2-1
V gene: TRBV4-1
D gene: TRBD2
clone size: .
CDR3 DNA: TGCGCCAGCAGCCAAGATCCTAGCGGGAGGTATGAGCAGTTCTTC
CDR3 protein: CASSQDPSGRYEQFF

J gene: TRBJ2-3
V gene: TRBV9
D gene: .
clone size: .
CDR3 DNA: TGTGCCAGCAGCTCAGGGCGGCTACAACGCACAGATACGCAGTATTTT
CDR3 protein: CASSSGRLQRTDTQYF

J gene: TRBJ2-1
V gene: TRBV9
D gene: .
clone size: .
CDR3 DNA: TGTGCCAGCAGGGATGGGGACCACAATGAGCAGTTCTTC
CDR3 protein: CASRDGDHNEQFF

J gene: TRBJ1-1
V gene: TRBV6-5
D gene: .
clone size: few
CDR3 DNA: TGTGCCAGCAGTTACCTTGGAAAGAGCAACACTGAAGCTTTCTTT
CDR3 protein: CASSYLGKSNTEAFF

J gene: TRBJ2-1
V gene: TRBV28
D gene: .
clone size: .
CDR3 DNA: TGTGCCAGCACCCGACAGCCGACATCGAAGCAGTTCTTC
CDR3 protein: CASTRQPTSKQFF

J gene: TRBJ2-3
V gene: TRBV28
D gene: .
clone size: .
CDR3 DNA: TGTGCCAGCAGTGTTAACTACGGGGATACGCAGTATTTT
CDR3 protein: CASSVNYGDTQYF

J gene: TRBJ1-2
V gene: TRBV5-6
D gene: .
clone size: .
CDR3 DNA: TGTGCCAGCAGCTTAAGTCGTTCCTACACCTTC
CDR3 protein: CASSLSRSYTF

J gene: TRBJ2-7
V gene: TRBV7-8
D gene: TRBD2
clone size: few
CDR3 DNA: TGTGCCAGCAGCTTAGCGGGGGGGGTCTCCTCCTACGAGCAGTACTTC
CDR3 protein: CASSLAGGVSSYEQYF

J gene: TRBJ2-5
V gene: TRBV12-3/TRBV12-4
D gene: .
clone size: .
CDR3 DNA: TGTGCCAGCAGTTTCCGATTGGGGACCCAGTACTTC
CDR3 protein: CASSFRLGTQYF

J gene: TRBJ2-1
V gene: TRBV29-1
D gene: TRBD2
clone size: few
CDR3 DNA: TGCAGCGTTGGTTGGGGGACTAGCGGGAGGGCCTTGTACAATGAGCAGTTCTTC
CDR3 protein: CSVGWGTSGRALYNEQFF

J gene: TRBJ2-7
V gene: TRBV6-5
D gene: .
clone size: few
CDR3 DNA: TGTGCCAGCAGGAATACACCGACCTACGAGCAGTACTTC
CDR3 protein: CASRNTPTYEQYF

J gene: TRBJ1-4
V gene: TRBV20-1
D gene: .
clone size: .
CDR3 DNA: TGCAGTGCTAGAGATCTGGCAGGGAATGAAAAACTGTTTTTT
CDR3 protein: CSARDLAGNEKLFF

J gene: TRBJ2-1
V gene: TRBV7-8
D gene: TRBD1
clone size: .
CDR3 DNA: TGTGCCAGCAGCCCGGAACAGGGGATCAGGTACAATGAGCAGTTCTTC
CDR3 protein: CASSPEQGIRYNEQFF

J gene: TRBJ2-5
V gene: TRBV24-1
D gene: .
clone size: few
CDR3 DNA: TGTGCCACCAGTGACTCCTCCTCCTTGAAGAAGTACTTC
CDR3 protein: CATSDSSSLKKYF

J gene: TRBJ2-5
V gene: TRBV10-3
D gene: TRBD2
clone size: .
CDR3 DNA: TGTGCCATCAGGGCTAGCGGAGAAGAGACCCAGTACTTC
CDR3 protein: CAIRASGEETQYF

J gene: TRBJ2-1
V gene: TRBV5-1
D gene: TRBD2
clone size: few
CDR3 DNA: TGCGCCAGCAGCCTACCGATATCCGGGACTAGCGGCTACAATGAGCAGTTCTTC
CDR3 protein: CASSLPISGTSGYNEQFF

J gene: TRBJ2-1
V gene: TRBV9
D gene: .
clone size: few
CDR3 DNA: TGTGCCAGCAGCGTAGGGACCCTTGATGAGCAGTTCTTC
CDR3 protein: CASSVGTLDEQFF

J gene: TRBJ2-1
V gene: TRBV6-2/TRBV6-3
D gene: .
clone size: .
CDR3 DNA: TGTGCCAGCAGTTACGGCTCCCCCAGTGAGCAGTTCTTC
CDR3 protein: CASSYGSPSEQFF

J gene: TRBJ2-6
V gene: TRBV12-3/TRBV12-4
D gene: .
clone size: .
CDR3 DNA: TGTGCCAGCAGCCGACAGGCAGGCTCTGGGGCCAACGTCCTGACTTTC
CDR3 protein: CASSRQAGSGANVLTF

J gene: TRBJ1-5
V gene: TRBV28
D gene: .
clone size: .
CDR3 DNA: TGTGCCACACAAACTCACGGGGGGCTGAATCAGCCCCAGCATTTT
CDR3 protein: CATQTHGGLNQPQHF

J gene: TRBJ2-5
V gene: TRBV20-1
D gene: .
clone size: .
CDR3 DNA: TGCAGTGCTTTCGGAGGGACCGGGGAGACCCAGTACTTC
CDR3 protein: CSAFGGTGETQYF

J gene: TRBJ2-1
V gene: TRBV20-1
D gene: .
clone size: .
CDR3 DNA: TGCAGTGCCCACAGACCATGGGATTGGGACAATGAGCAGTTCTTC
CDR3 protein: CSAHRPWDWDNEQFF

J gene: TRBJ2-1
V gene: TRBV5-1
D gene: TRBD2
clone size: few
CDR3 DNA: TGTGCCAGCAGCTTATCGGGGACTAGCGGGAGCAATGAGCAGTTCTTC
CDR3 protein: CASSLSGTSGSNEQFF

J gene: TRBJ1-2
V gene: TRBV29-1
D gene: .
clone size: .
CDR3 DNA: TGCAGCGTTGAAGATCAAGCAGTTCCCTATGGCTACACCTTC
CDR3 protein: CSVEDQAVPYGYTF

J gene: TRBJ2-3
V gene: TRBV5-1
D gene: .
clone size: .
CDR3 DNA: TGCGCCAGCAGCCAAGGGACGGAACTCCTAAGCACAGATACGCAGTATTTT
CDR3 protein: CASSQGTELLSTDTQYF

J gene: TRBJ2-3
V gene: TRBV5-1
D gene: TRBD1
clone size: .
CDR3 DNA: TGCGCCAGCAGAAGGGGGCAATCAGATACGCAGTATTTT
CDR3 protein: CASRRGQSDTQYF

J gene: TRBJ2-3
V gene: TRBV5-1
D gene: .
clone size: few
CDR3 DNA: TGCGCCAGCAGCCCGGAGGGTCGACGAGATACGCAGTATTTT
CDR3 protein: CASSPEGRRDTQYF

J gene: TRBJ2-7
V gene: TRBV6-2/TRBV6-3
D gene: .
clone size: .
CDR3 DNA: TGTGCCAGCAGGAGCGTTAGTAGCGGAACCTACGAGCAGTACTTC
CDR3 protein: CASRSVSSGTYEQYF

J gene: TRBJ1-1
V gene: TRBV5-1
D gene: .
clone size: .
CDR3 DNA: TGCGCCAGCAGCCTTCCCTCCGGGACGTCGAACACTGAAGCTTTCTTT
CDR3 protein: CASSLPSGTSNTEAFF

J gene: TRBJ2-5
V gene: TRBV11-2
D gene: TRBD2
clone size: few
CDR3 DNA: TGTGCCAGCAGCTTAGGGGGGGGTTCGGAGACCCAGTACTTC
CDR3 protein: CASSLGGGSETQYF

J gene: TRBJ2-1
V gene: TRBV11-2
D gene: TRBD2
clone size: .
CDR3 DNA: TGTGCCAGCAGCGCGGGACTAGCGTCCCTGAATGAGCAGTTCTTC
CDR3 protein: CASSAGLASLNEQFF

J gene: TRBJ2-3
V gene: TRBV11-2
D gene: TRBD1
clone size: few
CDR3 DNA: TGTGCCAGCAGCGCGACGACGACAGGGTTACACAAGGATACGCAGTATTTT
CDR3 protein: CASSATTTGLHKDTQYF

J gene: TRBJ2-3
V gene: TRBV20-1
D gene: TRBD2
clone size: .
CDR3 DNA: TGCAGTGCTAGAGATCCCTATGGACAGGGACCACGACTAGCGGGAAGGGATACGCAGTATTTT
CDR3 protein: CSARDPYGQGPRLAGRDTQYF

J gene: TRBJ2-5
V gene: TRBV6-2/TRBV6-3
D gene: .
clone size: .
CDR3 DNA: TGTGCCAGCAGGAGGGACGGCTCAATGACCCAGTACTTC
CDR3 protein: CASRRDGSMTQYF

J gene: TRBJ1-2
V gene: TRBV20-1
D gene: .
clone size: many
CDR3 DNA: TGCAGTGCCGCCCGGCGGGGAGATGGCTACACCTTC
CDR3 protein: CSAARRGDGYTF

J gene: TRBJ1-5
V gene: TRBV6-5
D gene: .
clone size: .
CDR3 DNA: TGTGCCAGCAGGCGACAGCATGATAGCAATCAGCCCCAGCATTTT
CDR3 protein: CASRRQHDSNQPQHF

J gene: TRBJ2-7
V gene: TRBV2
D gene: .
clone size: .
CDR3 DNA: TGTGCCAGCACCCGGGATCGGCAGGCGTACGAGCAGTACTTC
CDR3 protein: CASTRDRQAYEQYF

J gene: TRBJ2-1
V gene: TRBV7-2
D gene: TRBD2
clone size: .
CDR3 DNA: TGTGCCAGCAGCCGCCAAGGGGGGCTAGCGGGATACAATGAGCAGTTCTTC
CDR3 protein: CASSRQGGLAGYNEQFF

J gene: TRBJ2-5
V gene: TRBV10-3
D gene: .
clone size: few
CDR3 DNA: TGTGCCATCAGTGGGCAAGAGACCCAGTACTTC
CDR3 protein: CAISGQETQYF

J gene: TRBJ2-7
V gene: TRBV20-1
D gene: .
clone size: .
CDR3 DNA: TGCAGTGCTTTCCGTGCTACCTACGAGCAGTACTTC
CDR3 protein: CSAFRATYEQYF

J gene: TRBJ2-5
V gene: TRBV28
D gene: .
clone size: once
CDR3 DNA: TGTGCCAGCAGTTTGCCGGGCCACCGGGACTTACAAGAGACCCAGTACTTC
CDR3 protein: CASSLPGHRDLQETQYF

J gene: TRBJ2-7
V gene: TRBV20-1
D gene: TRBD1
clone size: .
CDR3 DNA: TGCAGTGCTAGAGAGGGACAGGGACCCTACGAGCAGTACTTC
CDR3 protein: CSAREGQGPYEQYF

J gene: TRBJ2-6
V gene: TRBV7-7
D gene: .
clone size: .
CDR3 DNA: TGTGCTAGCAGGTGGAGACGGCCCGCTGGGGCCAACGTCCTGACTTTC
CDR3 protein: CASRWRRPAGANVLTF

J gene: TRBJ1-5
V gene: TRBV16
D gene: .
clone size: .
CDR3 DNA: TGTGCCAGCAGCCGGCGGGGGGGCGACTATAGCAATCAGCCCCAGCATTTT
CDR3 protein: CASSRRGGDYSNQPQHF